This T cell receptor (beta chain) was sequenced for a study of blood T cell repertoires in COVID-19. This clone was detected only once. The method was immunoSEQ multiplex PCR; TCRdb's version includes in-frame clones alone and lacks a portion of them. Of a few hundred thousand clones listed, roughly 90% are singletons. The source of this sequence is a woman between 25 and 40 years old who had recovered from COVID-19. The sequenced sample consisted of PBMCs or T cells enriched from blood (not recorded which).

The CDR3 DNA reads TGTCAAAACCCGGACATTAAGAGTGGCTACACCTTC. Translating it yields CQNPDIKSGYTF. The J gene is TRBJ1-2, the V gene TRBV6-9, with D perhaps matching TRBD1 (5 bases). Germline values: CDR1 MNHGY, CDR2 SVAAGI. The CDR3 has 12 amino acids.